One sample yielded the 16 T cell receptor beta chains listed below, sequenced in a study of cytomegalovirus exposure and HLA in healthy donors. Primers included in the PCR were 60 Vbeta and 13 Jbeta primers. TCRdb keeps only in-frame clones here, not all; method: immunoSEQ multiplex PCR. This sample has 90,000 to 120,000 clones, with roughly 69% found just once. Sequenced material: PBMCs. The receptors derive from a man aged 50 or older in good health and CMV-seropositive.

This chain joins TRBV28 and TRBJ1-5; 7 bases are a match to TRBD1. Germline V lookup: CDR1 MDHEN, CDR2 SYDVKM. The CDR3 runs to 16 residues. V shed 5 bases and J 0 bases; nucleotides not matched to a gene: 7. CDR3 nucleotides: TGTGCCAGCAGTATGGACAGGATTTATAGCAATCAGCCCCAGCATTTT. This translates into CASSMDRIYSNQPQHF.

CDR3: CATLRDRVADTQYF. The CDR3, as DNA: TGTGCCACACTACGGGACAGGGTGGCAGATACGCAGTATTTT. The chain has TRBV7-2 and TRBJ2-3, with 9 bases fitting TRBD1. This CDR3 has 14 amino acids. The germline V gene has CDR1 SGHTA and CDR2 FQGNSA. V lost 10 bases, J lost 4 bases, and 9 bases stayed unmatched.

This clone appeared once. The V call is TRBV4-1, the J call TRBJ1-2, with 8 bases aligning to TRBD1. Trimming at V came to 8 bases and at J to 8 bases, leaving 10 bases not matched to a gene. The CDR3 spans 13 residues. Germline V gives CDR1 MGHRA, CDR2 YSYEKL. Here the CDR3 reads CASSDRVVDGYTF. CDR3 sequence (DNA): TGCGCCAGCTCGGACAGGGTAGTTGACGGCTACACCTTC.

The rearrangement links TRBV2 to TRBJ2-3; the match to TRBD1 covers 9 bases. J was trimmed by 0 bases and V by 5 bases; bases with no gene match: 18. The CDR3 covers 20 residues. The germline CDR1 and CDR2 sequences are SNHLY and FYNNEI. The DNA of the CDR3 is TGTGCCAGCAGTAAACCAGGGGGCGACAGGGGGATCCCTAGCACAGATACGCAGTATTTT. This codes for CASSKPGGDRGIPSTDTQYF.

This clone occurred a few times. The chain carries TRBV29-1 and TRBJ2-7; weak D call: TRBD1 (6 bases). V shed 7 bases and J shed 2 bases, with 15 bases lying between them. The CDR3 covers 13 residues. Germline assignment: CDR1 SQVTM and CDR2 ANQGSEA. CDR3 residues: CSALDRDTYEQYF. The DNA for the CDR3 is TGCAGCGCCCTCGATCGGGACACCTACGAGCAGTACTTC.

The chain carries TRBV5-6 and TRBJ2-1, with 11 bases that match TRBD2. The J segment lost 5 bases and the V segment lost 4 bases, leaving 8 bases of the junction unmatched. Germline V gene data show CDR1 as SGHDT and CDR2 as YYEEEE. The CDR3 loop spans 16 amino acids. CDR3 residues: CASSPEGSGGDNEQFF. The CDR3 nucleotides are TGTGCCAGCAGCCCGGAGGGTAGCGGGGGGGACAATGAGCAGTTCTTC. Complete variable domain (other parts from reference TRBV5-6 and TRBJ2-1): DAGVTQSPTHLIKTRGQQVTLRCSPKSGHDTVSWYQQALGQGPQFIFQYYEEEERQRGNFPDRFSGHQFPNYSSELNVNALLLGDSALYLCASSPEGSGGDNEQFFGPGTRLTVL.

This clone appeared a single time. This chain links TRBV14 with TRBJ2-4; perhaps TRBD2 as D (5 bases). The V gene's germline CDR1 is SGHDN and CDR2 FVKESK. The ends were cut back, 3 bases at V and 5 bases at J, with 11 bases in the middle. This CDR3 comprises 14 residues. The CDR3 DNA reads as TGTGCCAGCAGCCAGTCGGGATTTCAAAACATTCAGTACTTC. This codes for CASSQSGFQNIQYF.

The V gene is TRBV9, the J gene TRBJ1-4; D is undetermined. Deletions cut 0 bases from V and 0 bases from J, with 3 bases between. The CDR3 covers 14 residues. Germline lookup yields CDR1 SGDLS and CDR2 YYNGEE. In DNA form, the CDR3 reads TGTGCCAGCAGCGTAGCCGCAACTAATGAAAAACTGTTTTTT. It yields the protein CASSVAATNEKLFF.

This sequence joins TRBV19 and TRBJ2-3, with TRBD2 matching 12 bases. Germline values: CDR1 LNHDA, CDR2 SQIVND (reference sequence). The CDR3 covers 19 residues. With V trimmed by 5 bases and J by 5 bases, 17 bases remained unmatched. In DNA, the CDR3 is TGTGCCAGTAGTCGGGCTAGCGGGAGGGCCGGAAGGGTTGTAGATACGCAGTATTTT. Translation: CASSRASGRAGRVVDTQYF.

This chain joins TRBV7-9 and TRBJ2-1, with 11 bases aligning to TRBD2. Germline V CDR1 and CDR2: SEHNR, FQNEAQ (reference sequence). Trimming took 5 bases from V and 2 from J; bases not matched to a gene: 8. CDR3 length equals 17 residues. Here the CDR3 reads CASSPRTSGSAYNEQFF. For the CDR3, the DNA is TGTGCCAGCAGCCCAAGGACTAGCGGGTCCGCCTACAATGAGCAGTTCTTC.

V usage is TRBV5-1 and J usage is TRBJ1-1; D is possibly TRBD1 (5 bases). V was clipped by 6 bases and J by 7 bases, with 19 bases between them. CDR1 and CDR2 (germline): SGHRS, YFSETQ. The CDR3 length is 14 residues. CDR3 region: CASMIDRAGDEAFF. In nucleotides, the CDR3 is TGCGCCAGCATGATAGACCGGGCGGGGGATGAAGCTTTCTTT.

The CDR3 DNA sequence: TGCGCCAGCAGCTGGAACAGGGGGGTGAACACCGGGGAGCTGTTTTTT. Translating gives CASSWNRGVNTGELFF. The V call is TRBV5-1, the J call TRBJ2-2; 8 nucleotides line up with TRBD1. The germline V gene has CDR1 SGHRS and CDR2 YFSETQ. V gave up 3 bases and J gave up 1 base; unmatched junction bases: 5. The CDR3 is 16 residues long.

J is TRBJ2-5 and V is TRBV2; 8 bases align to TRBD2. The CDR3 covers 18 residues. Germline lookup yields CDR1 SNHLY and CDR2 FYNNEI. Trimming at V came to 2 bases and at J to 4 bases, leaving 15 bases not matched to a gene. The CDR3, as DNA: TGTGCCAGCAGTGAACCCACAGCGGGGGCCCTGGGGGGAGAGACCCAGTACTTC. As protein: CASSEPTAGALGGETQYF. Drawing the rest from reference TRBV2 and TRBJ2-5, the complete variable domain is EPEVTQTPSHQVTQMGQEVILRCVPISNHLYFYWYRQILGQKVEFLVSFYNNEISEKSEIFDDQFSVERPDGSNFTLKIRSTKLEDSAMYFCASSEPTAGALGGETQYFGPGTRLLVL.

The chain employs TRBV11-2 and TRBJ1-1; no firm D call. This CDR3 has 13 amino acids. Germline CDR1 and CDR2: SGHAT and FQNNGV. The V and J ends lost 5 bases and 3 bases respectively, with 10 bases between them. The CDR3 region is CASSPNGYTEAFF. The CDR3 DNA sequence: TGTGCCAGCAGCCCTAACGGTTACACTGAAGCTTTCTTT.

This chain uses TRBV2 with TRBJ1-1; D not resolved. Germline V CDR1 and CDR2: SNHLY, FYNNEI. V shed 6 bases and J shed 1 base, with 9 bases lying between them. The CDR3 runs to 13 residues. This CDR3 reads CASSGIGNTEAFF. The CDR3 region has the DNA TGTGCCAGCAGCGGGATCGGGAACACTGAAGCTTTCTTT.

The CDR3 DNA follows: TGTGCCAGCCGACAGGGTATCGGTGGCTACACCTTC. As protein: CASRQGIGGYTF. The rearrangement joins TRBV27 to TRBJ1-2; 7 bases line up with TRBD1. Trimming removed 8 bases from V and 7 bases from J; junction bases left unmatched: 7. The CDR3 contains 12 residues. The V gene's germline CDR1 is MNHEY and CDR2 SMNVEV (reference sequence).